Included here is one TCR beta chain sequence, with context. What it binds is not known. This sample was taken from a study of CXCR3-negative and CXCR3-positive naive CD8 T cells. Triplicate sorts, 300,000 cells apiece, were made for each CD8+ T cell subset. General study points: Researchers report CXCR3 expression partially decreased after cryopreservation, with fresh PBMCs used in most assays. Comparison of naive CXCR3-negative and CXCR3-positive cells revealed similar TRBV-TRBJ usage, while memory cells differed. The study found comparably high diversity in both naive subsets and much lower diversity in memory CD8+ cells.

Per the germline V gene, CDR1 is MNHEY and CDR2 is SVGEGT. The CDR3 extends over 14 amino acids. 5' RACE with UMI labels generated the TRB cDNA libraries. Using the 5' RACE reads, TCRdb records one entry per CDR3 protein without DNA. Here the sample table reports some 40,000 distinct CDR3 sequences. The specimen was memory CD8+ T cells from blood. This clonotype was sampled from a human donor in good health. Some clones in this sample may be carry-over from other donors' samples. The chain has TRBV6-2 or TRBV6-3 and TRBJ2-1; with no DNA, the TCRdb D assignment of TRBD2 cannot be verified. CDR3 sequence: CASSKTSGVDEQFF.